The clone carrying this T cell receptor (beta chain) has only a few counts. Its cognate antigen is unknown. CDR1 and CDR2 (germline): MGHRA, YSYEKL. V lost 0 bases and J lost 7; bases outside the gene matches: 4. CDR3 length equals 16 residues. The assay was run at survey level. Produced via immunoSEQ multiplex PCR; TCRdb's table is partial and in-frame only. Of roughly 30,000 clones listed, approximately 79% are singletons. The sample comes from a study of STAT5B mutations in CD4+ large granular lymphocyte leukemia. Buffy coats from healthy blood donors served as controls. Study outcomes and limitations: 8/27 top patient clones versus 2/35 control clones were TRBV06-family. Patient CD4-sorted repertoires looked more clonal than healthy CD4+ repertoires, even without putative leukemic clones.

This TCR was recovered from a human donor in good health. The sequenced sample was CD4+ T cells from blood buffy coats. The V call is TRBV4-1, the J call TRBJ1-4; 11 nucleotides line up with TRBD1. The DNA of the CDR3 is TGCGCCAGCAGCCAAGATAGGGGGACAGGGGGTGAAAAACTGTTTTTT. Its protein is CASSQDRGTGGEKLFF.